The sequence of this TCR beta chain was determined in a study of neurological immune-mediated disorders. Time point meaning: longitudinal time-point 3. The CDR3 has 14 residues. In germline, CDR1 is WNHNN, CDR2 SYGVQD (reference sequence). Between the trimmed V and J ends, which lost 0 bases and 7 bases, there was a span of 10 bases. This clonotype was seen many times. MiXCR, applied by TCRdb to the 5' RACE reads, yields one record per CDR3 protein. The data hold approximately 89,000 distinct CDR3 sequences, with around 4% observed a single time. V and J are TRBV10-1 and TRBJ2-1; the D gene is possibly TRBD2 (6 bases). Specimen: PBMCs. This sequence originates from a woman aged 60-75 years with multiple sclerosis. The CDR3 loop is CASSESTGRNEQFF. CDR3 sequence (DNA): TGCGCCAGCAGTGAGTCGACGGGGAGGAATGAGCAGTTCTTC.